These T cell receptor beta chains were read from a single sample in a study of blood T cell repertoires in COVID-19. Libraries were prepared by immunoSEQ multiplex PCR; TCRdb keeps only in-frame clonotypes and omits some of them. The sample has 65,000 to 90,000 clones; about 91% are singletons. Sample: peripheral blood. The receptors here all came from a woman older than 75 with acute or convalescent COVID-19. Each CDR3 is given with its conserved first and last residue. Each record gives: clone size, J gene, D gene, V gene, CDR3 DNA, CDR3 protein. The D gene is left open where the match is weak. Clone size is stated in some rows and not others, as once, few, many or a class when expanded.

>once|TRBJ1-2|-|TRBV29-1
TGCAGCGCTAAGGAGGAGGGGACTAACTATGGCTACACCTTC
CSAKEEGTNYGYTF
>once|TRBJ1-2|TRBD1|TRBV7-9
TGTGCCAGCAGCCTAGCTATGACAGGGGGCAACTATGGCTACACCTTC
CASSLAMTGGNYGYTF
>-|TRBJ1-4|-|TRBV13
TGTGCCAGCAGCCTATGGAGCGAGGAAAAACTGTTTTTT
CASSLWSEEKLFF
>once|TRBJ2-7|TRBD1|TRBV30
TGTGCCTGGAGGGCACAGGGGGCGTCGGCCTACGAGCAGTACTTC
CAWRAQGASAYEQYF
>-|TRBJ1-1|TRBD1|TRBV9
TGTGCCAGCAGCCCAGGGGGAGAGAACACTGAAGCTTTCTTT
CASSPGGENTEAFF
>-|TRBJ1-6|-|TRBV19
TGTGCCAGTAGTAAGGAGGGGTTGCCACCCCTCCACTTT
CASSKEGLPPLHF
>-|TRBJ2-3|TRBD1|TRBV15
TGTGCCACCAGCATACCGGGACAGGGGAAACGGGATACGCAGTATTTT
CATSIPGQGKRDTQYF
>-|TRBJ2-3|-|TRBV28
TGTGCCAGCCATATCGGGGTGCCCACAGATACGCAGTATTTT
CASHIGVPTDTQYF
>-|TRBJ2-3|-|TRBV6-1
TGTGCCAGCAGTGAAGCTGGTCGAAGGGGGACAGATACGCAGTATTTT
CASSEAGRRGTDTQYF
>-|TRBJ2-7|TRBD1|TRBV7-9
TGTGCCAGCAGCTTGGGGACAGCCGCCTCTTTGCAGTACTTC
CASSLGTAASLQYF
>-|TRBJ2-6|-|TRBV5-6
TGTGCCAGCAGCTTCGCGAGCAGGGCCTACTCTGGGGCCAACGTCCTGACTTTC
CASSFASRAYSGANVLTF
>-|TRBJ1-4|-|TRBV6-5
TGTGCCACAGCAACTAATGAAAAACTGTTTTTT
CATATNEKLFF
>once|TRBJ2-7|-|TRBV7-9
TGTGCCAGCAGCTTAGCGGGTGCGGCAGAAGTTAATCGGTACGAGCAGTACTTC
CASSLAGAAEVNRYEQYF
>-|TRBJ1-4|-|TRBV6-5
TGTGCCAGCAGGGCACAGCTAACTAATGAAAAACTGTTTTTT
CASRAQLTNEKLFF
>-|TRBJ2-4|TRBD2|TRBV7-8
TGTGCCAGCAGCTTAGTAGCGGGACTAGCCAAAAACATTCAGTACTTC
CASSLVAGLAKNIQYF
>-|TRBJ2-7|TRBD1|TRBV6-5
TGTGCCAGCAGTTCCGACAGGGTGCCCTACGAGCAGTACTTC
CASSSDRVPYEQYF
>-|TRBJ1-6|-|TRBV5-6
TGTGCCAGCAGCTTAGGGGTACCCTATAATTCACCCCTCCACTTT
CASSLGVPYNSPLHF
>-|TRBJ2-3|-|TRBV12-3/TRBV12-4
TGTGCCAGCCGGTCCAGCGGCACAGATACGCAGTATTTT
CASRSSGTDTQYF
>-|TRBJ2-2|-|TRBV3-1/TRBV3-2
TGTGCCAGCAGCCAAGAGGGGCCCAAGAAGCTGTTTTTT
CASSQEGPKKLFF
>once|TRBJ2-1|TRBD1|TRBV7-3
TGTGCCAGCAGTAGGGACAGTTACAATGAGCAGTTCTTC
CASSRDSYNEQFF
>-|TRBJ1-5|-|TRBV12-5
TGTGCTAGTGGTTTAGGACTGGGTGATAATCAGCCCCAGCATTTT
CASGLGLGDNQPQHF
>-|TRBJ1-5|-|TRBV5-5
TGTGCCAGCAGCCCCTCAGGGGAGGGTCAGCCCCAGCATTTT
CASSPSGEGQPQHF
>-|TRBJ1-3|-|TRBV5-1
TGCGCCAGTTCCTCCGGTGAGGGAAACACCATATATTTT
CASSSGEGNTIYF
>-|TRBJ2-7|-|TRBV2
TGTGCCAGCAGCGCGGAGGGGGAGGGAAGCGAGCAGTACTTC
CASSAEGEGSEQYF
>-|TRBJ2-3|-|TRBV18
TGTGCCAGCTCACCGCGGGACGGGTACACAGATACGCAGTATTTT
CASSPRDGYTDTQYF
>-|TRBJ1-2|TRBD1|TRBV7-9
TGTGCCAGCAGATCTACAGGGGCGACCCCGTATGGCTACACCTTC
CASRSTGATPYGYTF
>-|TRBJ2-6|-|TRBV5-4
TGTGCCAGCAGCCGGAGACAGGAGAATGGGGCCAACGTCCTGACTTTC
CASSRRQENGANVLTF